This T cell receptor (beta chain) derives from a study of identifying expanded T cells in peripheral blood. Data came from immunoSEQ multiplex PCR; TCRdb stores just in-frame clones and leaves some out. The table includes about 97,000 clones, around 89% detected once. CDR1 is LNHDA, CDR2 SQIVND, per germline (reference sequence). This CDR3 comprises 12 residues. V lost 2 bases and J lost 10, with 9 bases in between. This TCR came from a person between 18 and 69 years old in good health. The specimen was blood. V usage is TRBV19 and J usage is TRBJ2-1, with D perhaps TRBD2 (6 bases). CDR3 residues: CASSIRAGEQFF. The CDR3, as DNA: TGTGCCAGTAGTATAAGGGCGGGAGAGCAGTTCTTC.